Listed here are 4 T cell receptor beta chains from one sample, sequenced in a study of shared clonotypes between healthy human individuals. Measured with immunoSEQ multiplex PCR; TCRdb has only the in-frame clones, and not every one. Among roughly 2 million clones, 85% to 95% were seen once, and the ten largest hold approximately 1.2%. Cells designated naive CD8 were CD45RO-negative and were positively selected for CCR7, with terminally differentiated effector memory CD45RA+ cells excluded. The sequencing sample was made of naive CD8+ T cells sorted from blood. The receptors originated from a man younger than 35 in good health.

The V call is TRBV9, the J call TRBJ2-3; unclear D gene. CDR1 is SGDLS and CDR2 is YYNGEE in the germline V gene. This CDR3 has 13 residues. Between the trimmed V and J ends, which lost 0 bases and 3 bases, there was a span of 5 bases. CDR3 residues: CASSVGETDTQYF. As DNA, the CDR3 is TGTGCCAGCAGCGTAGGGGAAACAGATACGCAGTATTTT.

The CDR3 here is CASSSTGTQETQYF. DNA of the CDR3: TGTGCCAGCAGCTCCACAGGGACCCAAGAGACCCAGTACTTC. V and J are TRBV7-9 and TRBJ2-5; D is perhaps TRBD1 (6 bases). Germline CDR1 SEHNR, CDR2 FQNEAQ (reference sequence). Trimming took 4 bases from V and 1 from J, leaving 10 bases between them. CDR3 length: 14 amino acids.

This clone was seen only once. The gene calls are TRBV4-3 and TRBJ1-2; D possibly corresponds to TRBD1 (5 bases). Germline CDR1 is LGHNA and CDR2 is YSLEER. With 0 bases removed from V and 5 bases from J, the gap between germline ends came to 10 bases. CDR3 length: 14 amino acids. The CDR3 region has the DNA TGCGCCAGCAGCCAAGATACCGGGGCGTATGGCTACACCTTC. Translating gives CASSQDTGAYGYTF.

The rearrangement links TRBV9 to TRBJ1-1; D unresolved. The germline CDR1 and CDR2 sequences are SGDLS and YYNGEE. There are 14 residues in the CDR3. V shed 0 bases and J shed 1 base, with 7 bases lying between them. For the CDR3, the DNA is TGTGCCAGCAGCGTAGAAATGCAGAACACTGAAGCTTTCTTT. Amino acid sequence: CASSVEMQNTEAFF.